This TCR beta chain was recorded in a study of post-analysis software for immune sequencing data. Study as a whole: Patients had relapsing-remitting, secondary progressive or progressive-relapsing multiple sclerosis; some lacked subtype.

Unique molecular identifiers featured in each of the TCR beta cDNA libraries. TCRdb reprocessed the PCR reads via MiXCR and lists one record per CDR3 protein. The sample carries about 770,000 distinct CDR3 sequences, about 43% recorded once. Regarding this clonotype: Its antigen is unidentified.

Points from the study as a whole: Roughly five TRBV segments, including TRBV5-6, TRBV5-1 and TRBV20-1, were more frequent in patients than controls.

The CDR3 consists of 18 residues. Trimming removed 0 bases from V and 4 bases from J; junction bases left unmatched: 10. Germline assignment: CDR1 LGHNA and CDR2 YNFKEQ. This TCR came from a girl between 5 and 17 years old with multiple sclerosis. V gene TRBV4-2 combines with J gene TRBJ2-5, with 11 bases lining up with TRBD2. Material for sequencing was blood. The DNA of the CDR3 is TGTGCCAGCAGCCAAGATGGGTTAGCGGGAGGGGTCGGAGAGACCCAGTACTTC. Amino acids: CASSQDGLAGGVGETQYF.